The rows below give T cell receptor beta chains drawn from one sample of a study of post-analysis software for immune sequencing data. TCRdb independently ran MiXCR on the PCR reads; one entry per CDR3 protein. The sample includes approximately 730,000 distinct CDR3 sequences, about 32% of them seen just once. Sequenced sample: blood. Receptors originate from a girl aged 5 to 17 with multiple sclerosis. CDR3s include the opening cysteine and the closing phenylalanine or tryptophan. Each record gives: CDR3 length, J gene, V gene, D gene, clone size, CDR3 DNA, CDR3 protein. A D gene is named only where the DNA matches it firmly. Not all rows give a size; the values are once, few, many and, for expanded clones, a class.

length: 13; J: TRBJ1-2; V: TRBV27; D: TRBD1; size: many; DNA: TGTGCCAGCAGTGACAGGGGCTTTGGAGGCTACACCTTC; CDR3: CASSDRGFGGYTF
length: 13; J: TRBJ2-3; V: TRBV29-1; D: NA; size: few; DNA: TGCAGCGTTGGATTAGGGGGGGTGGATACGCAGTATTTT; CDR3: CSVGLGGVDTQYF
length: 16; J: TRBJ2-6; V: TRBV29-1; D: TRBD1; size: NA; DNA: TGCAGCGTTCCACGGGACAGGTCGGCCGGGGCCAACGTCCTGACTTTC; CDR3: CSVPRDRSAGANVLTF
length: 15; J: TRBJ1-5; V: TRBV12-3/TRBV12-4; D: TRBD1; size: NA; DNA: TGTGCCAGCAGGGAAGGGACAGTTGTCAATCAGCCCCAGCATTTT; CDR3: CASREGTVVNQPQHF
length: 14; J: TRBJ2-1; V: TRBV20-1; D: NA; size: NA; DNA: TGCAGTGCTAGTAGGGACGGCCCTATCGATGAGCAGTTCTTC; CDR3: CSASRDGPIDEQFF
length: 14; J: TRBJ2-5; V: TRBV18; D: NA; size: NA; DNA: TGTGCCAGCTCACCACCCGGCTCCGAAGAGACCCAGTACTTC; CDR3: CASSPPGSEETQYF
length: 17; J: TRBJ2-3; V: TRBV20-1; D: TRBD1; size: few; DNA: TGCAGTGCTAGAGATTTGGTGGGACAGGGGGCGCGGAGAGGGCAGTATTTT; CDR3: CSARDLVGQGARRGQYF
length: 16; J: TRBJ2-3; V: TRBV5-1; D: TRBD2; size: once; DNA: TGCGCCAGCCAGGGACTAGCGGGGGGACAGAGAGATACGCAGTATTTT; CDR3: CASQGLAGGQRDTQYF
length: 15; J: TRBJ1-2; V: TRBV7-2; D: NA; size: NA; DNA: TGTGCCAGCAGCCCGGCCCCCGACAGCTACTATGGCTACACCTTC; CDR3: CASSPAPDSYYGYTF
length: 15; J: TRBJ2-3; V: TRBV28; D: TRBD1; size: NA; DNA: TGTGCCAGCAGTCAGGGGGCTGCGTACACAGATACGCAGTATTTT; CDR3: CASSQGAAYTDTQYF
length: 12; J: TRBJ2-7; V: TRBV7-9; D: NA; size: NA; DNA: TGCGCCAGCAGTTCGGACTCGTACGTGCAGTACTTC; CDR3: CASSSDSYVQYF
length: 17; J: TRBJ2-3; V: TRBV6-1; D: NA; size: NA; DNA: TGTGCCAGCAGTGAACCACAGGGAGGGAAGAGCACAGATACGCAGTATTTT; CDR3: CASSEPQGGKSTDTQYF
length: 13; J: TRBJ2-5; V: TRBV29-1; D: NA; size: few; DNA: TGCAGCGTTGAAGTGGGGAGGCAAGAGACCCAGTACTTC; CDR3: CSVEVGRQETQYF
length: 14; J: TRBJ2-7; V: TRBV4-3; D: NA; size: few; DNA: TGCGCCAGCAGCCAAGATCTTTTTTATTACGAGCAGTACTTC; CDR3: CASSQDLFYYEQYF
length: 17; J: TRBJ1-6; V: TRBV7-2; D: NA; size: NA; DNA: TGTGCCAGCAAACGGGATAGGGACCGAGGCTATCTTTCACCCCTCCACTTT; CDR3: CASKRDRDRGYLSPLHF
length: 14; J: TRBJ1-2; V: TRBV10-3; D: NA; size: NA; DNA: TGTGCCATCAGTGAGTCCACCCAATACTATGGCTACACCTTC; CDR3: CAISESTQYYGYTF
length: 11; J: TRBJ2-7; V: TRBV20-1; D: NA; size: NA; DNA: TGCAGTGCGGTGATAGCCTACGAGCAGTACTTC; CDR3: CSAVIAYEQYF
length: 18; J: TRBJ1-2; V: TRBV27; D: TRBD1; size: NA; DNA: TGTGCCAGCGGACTTGGCGGGACAGGGCCTCACTACAGGGATGGCTACACCTTC; CDR3: CASGLGGTGPHYRDGYTF
length: 13; J: TRBJ2-2; V: TRBV4-1; D: NA; size: NA; DNA: TGCGCCAGCAGGCAGCCTAACACCGGGGAGCTGTTTTTT; CDR3: CASRQPNTGELFF
length: 16; J: TRBJ2-7; V: TRBV9; D: NA; size: few; DNA: TGTGCCAGCAGCGTAGGAATAGTTCCAGGGGCCTACGAGCAGTACTTC; CDR3: CASSVGIVPGAYEQYF
length: 12; J: TRBJ1-1; V: TRBV7-9; D: TRBD1; size: NA; DNA: TGTGCCAGCAGCAAGACAGGGTCTGAAGCTTTCTTT; CDR3: CASSKTGSEAFF
length: 17; J: TRBJ2-1; V: TRBV29-1; D: TRBD2; size: few; DNA: TGCAGCGTTGAAGATCTAGCTAGCGGGGGGGTAAACAATAAGCAGTTCTTC; CDR3: CSVEDLASGGVNNKQFF
length: 11; J: TRBJ2-4; V: TRBV29-1; D: TRBD1; size: many; DNA: TGCAGCGTATCCGCCCGGGACAGGGTGTACTTC; CDR3: CSVSARDRVYF
length: 13; J: TRBJ2-7; V: TRBV20-1; D: NA; size: NA; DNA: TGCAGTGCTCCCGACAGGAGCTCCTACGAGCAGTACTTC; CDR3: CSAPDRSSYEQYF
length: 18; J: TRBJ2-1; V: TRBV4-3; D: TRBD2; size: NA; DNA: TGCGCCAGCAGCCAAGTGGTATGGACTAGCGATACCCACAATGAGCAGTTCTTC; CDR3: CASSQVVWTSDTHNEQFF
length: 15; J: TRBJ2-7; V: TRBV9; D: NA; size: NA; DNA: TGTGCCAGCAGCGTAGCTGCCGGGTTCCTCTACGAGCAGTACTTC; CDR3: CASSVAAGFLYEQYF
length: 14; J: TRBJ1-1; V: TRBV11-2; D: NA; size: NA; DNA: TGTGCCAGCAGCTTAAGTTTCCGGGGGACTGAAGCTTTCTTT; CDR3: CASSLSFRGTEAFF
length: 16; J: TRBJ1-5; V: TRBV6-2/TRBV6-3; D: TRBD1; size: NA; DNA: TGTGCCAGCAGAACATCGAGGACAGGAGGCAATCAGCCCCGGCATTTT; CDR3: CASRTSRTGGNQPRHF
length: 13; J: TRBJ2-7; V: TRBV20-1; D: TRBD2; size: NA; DNA: TGCAGTGCAGGCCTAGCGGTCCCCGGCGAGCAGTACTTC; CDR3: CSAGLAVPGEQYF
length: 15; J: TRBJ2-4; V: TRBV5-6; D: NA; size: many; DNA: TGTGCCAGCAGCTTGCCCGGGAGCGCCAAAAACATTCAGTACTTC; CDR3: CASSLPGSAKNIQYF
length: 12; J: TRBJ2-7; V: TRBV3-1; D: NA; size: NA; DNA: TGTGCCAGCAGCTCGAGGGGTGTCGAGCAGTACTTC; CDR3: CASSSRGVEQYF
length: 14; J: TRBJ2-5; V: TRBV29-1; D: TRBD2; size: few; DNA: TGCAGCGTTGAAGGCGGGAGAGGTTTGGAGACCCAGTACTTC; CDR3: CSVEGGRGLETQYF
length: 13; J: TRBJ2-1; V: TRBV7-9; D: NA; size: few; DNA: TGTGCCAGCAGCTTAAACGCCTACAATGAGCAGTTCTTC; CDR3: CASSLNAYNEQFF
length: 10; J: TRBJ2-1; V: TRBV6-2/TRBV6-3; D: NA; size: NA; DNA: TGTGTCACGGAGGGGCATGAGCAGTTCTTC; CDR3: CVTEGHEQFF
length: 17; J: TRBJ2-2; V: TRBV24-1; D: TRBD2; size: NA; DNA: TGTGCCACCAGTGGTGAAGGGCGCGGGAGGGACACCGGGGAGCTGTTTTTT; CDR3: CATSGEGRGRDTGELFF
length: 13; J: TRBJ2-5; V: TRBV20-1; D: NA; size: few; DNA: TGCAGTGCTAGACGCGGGACGGGGGAGACCCAGTACTTC; CDR3: CSARRGTGETQYF
length: 14; J: TRBJ2-5; V: TRBV25-1; D: TRBD2; size: NA; DNA: TGTGCCAGCACGGTAGCGGGGGACTCAACGACCCAGTACTTC; CDR3: CASTVAGDSTTQYF
length: 15; J: TRBJ2-6; V: TRBV20-1; D: NA; size: NA; DNA: TGCAGTGCTCTACAGGGTTCCTCTGGGGCCAAGGTCCTGACTTTC; CDR3: CSALQGSSGAKVLTF
length: 12; J: TRBJ2-2; V: TRBV29-1; D: NA; size: few; DNA: TGCAGCGTTGAATTTACCACCGGGGAGCTGTTTTTT; CDR3: CSVEFTTGELFF
length: 15; J: TRBJ2-1; V: TRBV5-1; D: TRBD2; size: few; DNA: TGCGCCAGCAGCTTGTCGGGTAGCGGGGGGCATGAGCAGTTCTTC; CDR3: CASSLSGSGGHEQFF
length: 17; J: TRBJ2-3; V: TRBV13; D: NA; size: once; DNA: TGTGCCAGCAGCTTAGCCGCCCTAGCGAGTAGCACAGATACGCAGTATTTT; CDR3: CASSLAALASSTDTQYF
length: 14; J: TRBJ2-5; V: TRBV9; D: NA; size: few; DNA: TGTGCCAGCAGCGTAGAAGGAGGGGGCCAGACCCAGTACTTC; CDR3: CASSVEGGGQTQYF
length: 16; J: TRBJ2-7; V: TRBV27; D: TRBD2; size: NA; DNA: TGTGCCAGCAGCGATACAGGACTAGCCGGGCCCTACGAGCAGTACTTC; CDR3: CASSDTGLAGPYEQYF
length: 13; J: TRBJ2-3; V: TRBV11-2; D: NA; size: NA; DNA: TGTGCCAGCAGCTTCAGACCGTCAGATACGCAGTATTTT; CDR3: CASSFRPSDTQYF
length: 15; J: TRBJ2-7; V: TRBV7-2; D: TRBD1; size: few; DNA: TGTGCCAGCAGCTTAGCAGACAGGGCGCTTTACGAGCAGTACTTC; CDR3: CASSLADRALYEQYF
length: 14; J: TRBJ2-2; V: TRBV20-1; D: NA; size: NA; DNA: TGCAGTGCTAAGATCGGAGGGGACACCGGGGAGCTGTTTTTT; CDR3: CSAKIGGDTGELFF
length: 16; J: TRBJ2-2; V: TRBV6-6; D: TRBD2; size: NA; DNA: TGTGCCAGCAGCGCCCGACTAGCGGGGATACCCGGGGAGCTGTTTTTT; CDR3: CASSARLAGIPGELFF
length: 15; J: TRBJ2-1; V: TRBV29-1; D: TRBD2; size: NA; DNA: TGCAGCGCCAAAAAAACTAGCGGGAGCATGTATGAGCAGTTCTTC; CDR3: CSAKKTSGSMYEQFF
length: 13; J: TRBJ2-7; V: TRBV20-1; D: NA; size: NA; DNA: TGCAGTGCCCCCCACAGGCTACTATACGAGCAGTACTTC; CDR3: CSAPHRLLYEQYF
length: 16; J: TRBJ1-1; V: TRBV13; D: NA; size: few; DNA: TGTGCCAGCAGCTTAAGGTTTGTGGGTCCTTTAGGTGAAGCTTTCTTT; CDR3: CASSLRFVGPLGEAFF
length: 14; J: TRBJ2-5; V: TRBV5-1; D: NA; size: NA; DNA: TGCGCCAGCAGCTTGGGGGTCCAGCGAGAGACCCAGCACTTC; CDR3: CASSLGVQRETQHF
length: 14; J: TRBJ1-5; V: TRBV7-8; D: NA; size: NA; DNA: TGTGCCAGCAGCTTAGGCGTGAGTAATCAGCCCCAGCATTTT; CDR3: CASSLGVSNQPQHF
length: 16; J: TRBJ1-2; V: TRBV6-5; D: NA; size: many; DNA: TGTGCCAGCAGTTACTCGAGCCAGGGCGGGGACTATGGCTACACCTTC; CDR3: CASSYSSQGGDYGYTF
length: 12; J: TRBJ1-6; V: TRBV27; D: NA; size: NA; DNA: TGTGCCAGCAGTGAACGGTCTTCACCCCTCCACTTT; CDR3: CASSERSSPLHF
length: 15; J: TRBJ1-5; V: TRBV12-3/TRBV12-4; D: NA; size: NA; DNA: TGTGCCAGCAGTGGCCCCGTTGGGGGAGTGCAGCCCCAGCATTTT; CDR3: CASSGPVGGVQPQHF
length: 15; J: TRBJ2-7; V: TRBV20-1; D: NA; size: few; DNA: TGCAGTGCTTACAAGCACAGACAGAAATCCTACGAGCAGTACTTC; CDR3: CSAYKHRQKSYEQYF
length: 15; J: TRBJ2-5; V: TRBV20-1; D: NA; size: NA; DNA: TGCAGTGCTAAGGGCGGGAAAGGGGTCCAAGAGACCCAGTACTTC; CDR3: CSAKGGKGVQETQYF